These T cell receptor beta chains were read from a single sample in a study of Graves' ophthalmopathy and Graves' hyperthyroidism. In TCRdb, the multiplex PCR reads were re-called with MiXCR into one record per CDR3 protein. The sample carries 650,000 to 900,000 distinct CDR3 sequences, around 40% recorded once. Sequenced material: peripheral blood. The receptors derive from an adult man with Graves' ophthalmopathy. Both conserved end residues are part of each CDR3. Each record gives: J gene, V gene, clone size, D gene, CDR3 DNA, CDR3 protein. D genes are given only for firm matches. Where a row states a size, it is once, few, many or the class of an expanded clone; other rows omit it.

TRBJ2-7,TRBV7-2,many,NA,TGTGCCAGCAGCTTTTGGCCCGGCGAGCAGTACTTC,CASSFWPGEQYF
TRBJ2-7,TRBV29-1,once,NA,TGCAGCCCTGGACAGCCTTACGAGCAGTACTTC,CSPGQPYEQYF
TRBJ2-7,TRBV11-2,few,TRBD2,TGTGCCAGCAGCAGCGGGACTAGCGGGGAGCAGTACTTC,CASSSGTSGEQYF
TRBJ1-2,TRBV29-1,NA,TRBD1,TGCAGCGTGGTCGCAGACAGGGGGCGCGGCTATGGCTACACCTTC,CSVVADRGRGYGYTF
TRBJ2-7,TRBV5-1,NA,TRBD1,TGCGCCAGCAGCTCGGGGGACAGGGTGGACCAGCAGTACTTC,CASSSGDRVDQQYF
TRBJ1-5,TRBV7-2,NA,NA,TGTGCCAGCAGCTTAGCGGAGGGGAAGAGCAATCAGCCCCAGCATTTT,CASSLAEGKSNQPQHF
TRBJ2-5,TRBV10-3,NA,NA,TGTGCCATCACTCCGAGGGGCCAAGGGACCCAGTACTTC,CAITPRGQGTQYF
TRBJ2-7,TRBV15,many,NA,TGTGCCACCAGCAGAGGCCAATATCCCTACGAGCAGTACTTC,CATSRGQYPYEQYF
TRBJ2-3,TRBV7-9,NA,NA,TGTGCCAGCAGCTTAGTGGTCCCAGATACGCAGTATTTT,CASSLVVPDTQYF
TRBJ2-3,TRBV29-1,NA,NA,TGCAGCGTTGTAGGCGTCATTAGCACAGATACGCAGTATTTT,CSVVGVISTDTQYF
TRBJ2-7,TRBV7-7,many,NA,TGTGCCAGCAGCACCTCTGAGGCAGGGGAGCAGTACTTC,CASSTSEAGEQYF
TRBJ2-2,TRBV6-5,NA,NA,TGTGCCAGCAGTTATGGGGTGGAACGGACCGGGGAGCTGTTTTTT,CASSYGVERTGELFF
TRBJ1-2,TRBV6-5,many,NA,TGTGCCAGTAGGAGGGGCGTGGACTATGGCTACACCTTC,CASRRGVDYGYTF
TRBJ1-5,TRBV4-1,NA,TRBD1,TGCGCCAGCAGCCAACCGGACAGGGACAATCAGCCCCAGCATTTT,CASSQPDRDNQPQHF
TRBJ2-7,TRBV20-1,few,TRBD1,TGCAGTGCCCCTGGGACAGCACCCTACGAGCAGTACTTC,CSAPGTAPYEQYF
TRBJ2-5,TRBV15,NA,NA,TGTGCCACCAGCAGAGATAGGACAGACCAAGAGACCCAGTACTTC,CATSRDRTDQETQYF
TRBJ2-7,TRBV14,NA,NA,TGTGCCAGCAGCCAAGACGGGCTAGCGAAATACGAGCAGTACTTC,CASSQDGLAKYEQYF
TRBJ2-7,TRBV4-1,NA,NA,TGCGCCAGCAGCCAAGGGGTAACAGTCTCTCTCTACGAGCAGTACTTC,CASSQGVTVSLYEQYF
TRBJ2-7,TRBV28,once,TRBD1,TGTGCCAGCAGCCTATCCGGGACAGGGGGCGAGCAGTACTTC,CASSLSGTGGEQYF
TRBJ1-2,TRBV29-1,NA,TRBD1,TGCAGCGTCCCAAGGACAGGGATTGGCTACACCTTC,CSVPRTGIGYTF
TRBJ2-7,TRBV7-2,many,TRBD1,TGTGCCAGCAGCTTAGCGCCGGGGACAGGGTACTACGAGCAGTACTTC,CASSLAPGTGYYEQYF
TRBJ1-2,TRBV7-9,NA,NA,TGTGCCAGCAGCTTCTTACAGGATAACTATGGCTACACCTTC,CASSFLQDNYGYTF
TRBJ1-2,TRBV20-1,many,NA,TGCAGTGCCTATGGAGAACATGGCTACACCTTC,CSAYGEHGYTF
TRBJ2-2,TRBV2,NA,TRBD2,TGTGCCAGCAGCCCCGGCGGTAGCGGGAGGACGGGGGAGCTGTTTTTT,CASSPGGSGRTGELFF
TRBJ2-5,TRBV10-2,many,NA,TGCGCCAGCAGTGAGGGGGGGCAAGAGACCCAGTACTTC,CASSEGGQETQYF
TRBJ2-7,TRBV5-1,NA,TRBD2,TGTGCCAGCAGCGTCCGCCTAGCGGGCTACGAGCAGTACTTC,CASSVRLAGYEQYF
TRBJ1-1,TRBV29-1,many,NA,TGCAGCGTTGCAAGGCAGATTAACACTGAAGCTTTCTTT,CSVARQINTEAFF
TRBJ1-4,TRBV3-1,NA,NA,TGTGCCAGCAGCCAAGAAGGTCCGACCATTGAAAAACTGTTTTTT,CASSQEGPTIEKLFF
TRBJ1-2,TRBV29-1,NA,NA,TGCAGCGTTGGCTGGAGCGACTATGGCTACACCTTC,CSVGWSDYGYTF
TRBJ2-3,TRBV20-1,NA,TRBD1,TGCAGTGCTCCGTGGACAGGGAGCACAGATACGCAGTATTTT,CSAPWTGSTDTQYF
TRBJ1-6,TRBV7-9,NA,TRBD1,TGTGCCAGCAGCTCCGGGACAGGCGGGTATAGTTCACCCCTCCACTTT,CASSSGTGGYSSPLHF
TRBJ2-5,TRBV7-9,NA,TRBD2,TGTGCCAGCAGCCCCGGACTAGCGGGGCCCGGGATAGAGACCCAGTACTTC,CASSPGLAGPGIETQYF
TRBJ2-6,TRBV20-1,few,NA,TGCAGTGCTAGGGGGGAGTTCGTCAGCTCTGGGGCCAACGTCCTGACTTTC,CSARGEFVSSGANVLTF
TRBJ2-5,TRBV20-1,many,NA,TGCAGTGCCGACGATCAAGAGACCCAGTACTTC,CSADDQETQYF
TRBJ2-7,TRBV11-2,NA,NA,TGTGCCAGCAGTTACGGGGAGGAGGAGCAGTACTTC,CASSYGEEEQYF
TRBJ2-7,TRBV7-8,NA,NA,TGTGCCAGGAGGGACTCATCCTACGAGCAGTACTTC,CARRDSSYEQYF
TRBJ1-2,TRBV6-5,NA,TRBD1,TGTGCCAGCACAGGGACAGGGCATGGCTACACCTTC,CASTGTGHGYTF
TRBJ1-2,TRBV9,few,TRBD1,TGTGCCAGCAGCATAGGCACAGGGGGCGCGGGCTACACCTTC,CASSIGTGGAGYTF
TRBJ1-2,TRBV25-1,NA,TRBD1,TGTGCAGTCAGCCCGACAGGGTCTGGCTACACCTTC,CAVSPTGSGYTF